This is a list of T cell receptor beta chains from one sample in a study of cytomegalovirus exposure and HLA in healthy donors. Profiling relied on immunoSEQ multiplex PCR, and the TCRdb table lists in-frame clones only, not all of them. The sample includes around 200,000 clones, more than 60% of them seen just once. Sequencing was performed on PBMCs. The receptors here all came from a middle-aged man in good health and CMV-seronegative. CDR3s include the opening cysteine and the closing phenylalanine or tryptophan. D genes are given only for firm matches. The size field is filled for only some rows; it gives once, few, many or a size class.

D: .; size: .; length: 16; J: TRBJ2-3; V: TRBV15; DNA: TGTGCCACCAGCAGTATTTTACAGTTCCGCACAGATACGCAGTATTTT; CDR3: CATSSILQFRTDTQYF
D: TRBD1; size: .; length: 14; J: TRBJ1-5; V: TRBV9; DNA: TGTGCCAGCAGAGCAGGACAGGTCAATCAGCCCCAGCATTTT; CDR3: CASRAGQVNQPQHF
D: .; size: .; length: 15; J: TRBJ2-4; V: TRBV6-5; DNA: TGTGCCAGCACTCCTCGGGGGTTAGCCAAAAACATTCAGTACTTC; CDR3: CASTPRGLAKNIQYF
D: .; size: .; length: 14; J: TRBJ1-1; V: TRBV15; DNA: TGTGCCACCAGCAAAATGCAGGAGAACACTGAAGCTTTCTTT; CDR3: CATSKMQENTEAFF
D: .; size: once; length: 14; J: TRBJ2-7; V: TRBV5-1; DNA: TGCGCCAGCAGCTTGGAACAGCCTACCTACGAGCAGTACTTC; CDR3: CASSLEQPTYEQYF
D: TRBD2; size: .; length: 15; J: TRBJ2-7; V: TRBV7-8; DNA: TGTGCCAGCACCCCGGGCGGGGGGTCCCCTATCGAGCAGTACTTC; CDR3: CASTPGGGSPIEQYF
D: TRBD1; size: .; length: 14; J: TRBJ1-2; V: TRBV4-1; DNA: TGCGCCAGCAGCCACCCCGGGACAGGGAATGGCTACACCTTC; CDR3: CASSHPGTGNGYTF
D: .; size: .; length: 14; J: TRBJ2-1; V: TRBV4-1; DNA: TGCGCCAGCAGCCAAGATGGGGCTAGTCGGGAGCAGTTCTTC; CDR3: CASSQDGASREQFF
D: TRBD2; size: .; length: 13; J: TRBJ2-2; V: TRBV29-1; DNA: TGCAGCGCCTCTCCGGGACTAGATGGGGAGCTGTTTTTT; CDR3: CSASPGLDGELFF
D: TRBD1; size: .; length: 15; J: TRBJ1-6; V: TRBV4-3; DNA: TGCGCCAGCAGCCCCGGGGACAGCAGGGATTCACCCCTCCACTTT; CDR3: CASSPGDSRDSPLHF
D: .; size: .; length: 14; J: TRBJ2-1; V: TRBV19; DNA: TGTGCCAGTAGTAATCGGGGGACCTACAATGAGCAGTTCTTC; CDR3: CASSNRGTYNEQFF
D: TRBD2; size: few; length: 14; J: TRBJ2-7; V: TRBV5-1; DNA: TGCGCCAGCAGCCCCGCGGCGGGAGGGGACGAGCAGTACTTC; CDR3: CASSPAAGGDEQYF
D: .; size: once; length: 12; J: TRBJ2-5; V: TRBV5-1; DNA: TGCGCCAGCAGCTTGCAGCGAGAGACCCAGTACTTC; CDR3: CASSLQRETQYF
D: TRBD2; size: .; length: 17; J: TRBJ2-1; V: TRBV4-2; DNA: TGTGCCAGCAGCCAAGGGCCTAGCGGGGGCCATTACAATGAGCAGTTCTTC; CDR3: CASSQGPSGGHYNEQFF
D: TRBD2; size: .; length: 16; J: TRBJ2-1; V: TRBV29-1; DNA: TGCAGCGTTGTGTCCGCAACTAGCGGGGGGTACAATGAGCAGTTCTTC; CDR3: CSVVSATSGGYNEQFF
D: TRBD1; size: .; length: 15; J: TRBJ1-4; V: TRBV11-2; DNA: TGTGCCAGCAGCCGGGGACAGGGAGGAGGCGAAAAACTGTTTTTT; CDR3: CASSRGQGGGEKLFF
D: .; size: .; length: 15; J: TRBJ1-2; V: TRBV4-1; DNA: TGCGCCAGCAGCCAAGATTTAGGCTCCCGGCGGGGCTACACCTTC; CDR3: CASSQDLGSRRGYTF
D: TRBD1; size: .; length: 16; J: TRBJ1-2; V: TRBV11-2; DNA: TGTGCCAGCAGCTTAGATCAGCAGGGACAGGTTTATGGCTACACCTTC; CDR3: CASSLDQQGQVYGYTF
D: .; size: .; length: 14; J: TRBJ2-2; V: TRBV19; DNA: TGTGCCAGTACCTCCGGGACTTACACCGGGGAGCTGTTTTTT; CDR3: CASTSGTYTGELFF
D: TRBD1; size: once; length: 12; J: TRBJ1-1; V: TRBV14; DNA: TGTGCCAGCAGCCTCCGACAGGGCGAAGCTTTCTTT; CDR3: CASSLRQGEAFF
D: TRBD2; size: .; length: 16; J: TRBJ2-5; V: TRBV27; DNA: TGTGCCAGCAGTTTATCTCTGCGGGGGGGAGTAGAGACCCAGTACTTC; CDR3: CASSLSLRGGVETQYF
D: .; size: few; length: 17; J: TRBJ2-2; V: TRBV15; DNA: TGTGCCACCAGCAGAGATAAAGTGCAGGCGAACACCGGGGAGCTGTTTTTT; CDR3: CATSRDKVQANTGELFF
D: TRBD1; size: .; length: 16; J: TRBJ1-3; V: TRBV28; DNA: TGTGCCAGCAGACTCTGGGGACAGGGGACTGGAAACACCATATATTTT; CDR3: CASRLWGQGTGNTIYF
D: TRBD1; size: .; length: 17; J: TRBJ2-7; V: TRBV10-1; DNA: TGCGCCAGCAGTGATGGTGGTGACAGGGGGGTGGCCTACGAGCAGTACTTC; CDR3: CASSDGGDRGVAYEQYF
D: .; size: .; length: 13; J: TRBJ2-4; V: TRBV2; DNA: TGTGCCAGCAGTGTAGAAACCAAAAACATTCAGTACTTC; CDR3: CASSVETKNIQYF
D: TRBD1; size: .; length: 17; J: TRBJ2-1; V: TRBV30; DNA: TGTGCCTGGGGTGTAAGGGGGCCTAGTAGGTCCTACAATGAGCAGTTCTTC; CDR3: CAWGVRGPSRSYNEQFF
D: .; size: .; length: 15; J: TRBJ2-7; V: TRBV5-1; DNA: TGCGCCAGCGCCCGCCTGGGGGGAGGCTCCTACGAGCAGTACTTC; CDR3: CASARLGGGSYEQYF
D: .; size: .; length: 14; J: TRBJ2-7; V: TRBV7-3; DNA: TGTGCCAGCAGCTTAAATGGGGCGACCTACGAGCAGTACTTC; CDR3: CASSLNGATYEQYF
D: TRBD2; size: once; length: 15; J: TRBJ2-3; V: TRBV19; DNA: TGTGCCAGTAGTCCCCGGACTAGGGGCGGGGGGACGCAGTATTTT; CDR3: CASSPRTRGGGTQYF
D: .; size: .; length: 14; J: TRBJ2-3; V: TRBV5-1; DNA: TGCGCCAGCACACAGGGCCCTAGCACAGATACGCAGTATTTT; CDR3: CASTQGPSTDTQYF
D: .; size: .; length: 14; J: TRBJ1-1; V: TRBV7-8; DNA: TGTGCCAGCAGCTTAAATGGAGGGAACACTGAAGCTTTCTTT; CDR3: CASSLNGGNTEAFF
D: TRBD1; size: .; length: 13; J: TRBJ2-7; V: TRBV5-1; DNA: TGCGCCAGCAGCGGACAGGGGGCTGGAGAGCAGTACTTC; CDR3: CASSGQGAGEQYF